This record concerns one T cell receptor beta chain sequence. Its antigen remains unidentified. The CDR3 covers 13 residues. Germline V CDR1 and CDR2: MNHEY, SMNVEV (reference sequence). The PCR ran on 60 Vbeta and 13 Jbeta primers. The table came from immunoSEQ multiplex PCR; TCRdb's copy has only in-frame clones and leaves some out. The sample holds 100,000 to 150,000 clones, about two thirds seen once. This specimen comes from a study of cytomegalovirus exposure and HLA in healthy donors. Overall study: The study's early data release held roughly 91 million unique TCRs from HLA-typed donors. Overall study results and limits: In vitro assays verified that a few CMV-associated chains recognized CMV antigens specifically.

This TCR was recovered from a young man in good health and CMV-seronegative. The source material was PBMCs. The chain is built from TRBV27 and TRBJ1-3; TRBD1 might be the D (5 bases). The last part of the DNA fits TRBJ2-2 better; the J call may be wrong. The CDR3 loop is CASSPNRGGELFF. The CDR3 nucleotides read TGTGCCAGCAGTCCTAATAGGGGCGGGGAGCTGTTTTTT.